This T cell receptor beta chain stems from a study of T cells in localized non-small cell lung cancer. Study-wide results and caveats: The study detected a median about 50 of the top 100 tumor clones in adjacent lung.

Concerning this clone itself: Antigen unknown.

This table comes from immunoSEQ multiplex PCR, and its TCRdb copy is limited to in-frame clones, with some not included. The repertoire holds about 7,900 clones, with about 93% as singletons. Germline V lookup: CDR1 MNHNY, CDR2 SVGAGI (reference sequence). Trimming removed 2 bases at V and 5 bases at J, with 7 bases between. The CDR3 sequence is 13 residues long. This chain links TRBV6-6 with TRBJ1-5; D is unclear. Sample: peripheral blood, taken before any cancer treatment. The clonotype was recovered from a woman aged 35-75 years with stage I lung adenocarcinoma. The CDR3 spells CASSYRLYQPQHF. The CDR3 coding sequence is TGTGCCAGCAGTTACCGACTGTATCAGCCCCAGCATTTT.